These 32 T cell receptor beta chains were all obtained from the same sample, sequenced in a study of T cells expressing NK-cell markers. TCRdb reworked the 5' RACE reads into one entry per CDR3 protein, no DNA. The sample table sets out over 250,000 distinct CDR3 sequences. Material for sequencing was blood T cells: a sorted CD56 or NKG2C T cell subset, CD4+ or CD8+ T cells, or bulk PBMC T cells (not recorded which). These receptors were obtained from a woman aged 18-69 years in good health.

The chain recombines TRBV18 with TRBJ2-1; as DNA is missing, the TRBD2 call by TCRdb cannot be tested. The CDR3 consists of 16 residues. CDR1 and CDR2 (germline): KGHSH, LQKENI. The CDR3 here is CASSPPTSGRNNEQFF.

The chain couples TRBV5-6 to TRBJ2-7; TCRdb calls TRBD1, which cannot be checked without DNA. The CDR3 sequence is 13 residues long. The germline gives CDR1 SGHDT, CDR2 YYEEEE. The CDR3 loop reads CASLRDASYEQYF.

The chain carries TRBV29-1 and TRBJ1-2; TCRdb proposes TRBD1, but this gene call is untestable without DNA. The CDR3 totals 14 residues. Germline V gene lookup returns CDR1 SQVTM and CDR2 ANQGSEA. The CDR3 here is CSVGWTGQTYGYTF.

V usage is TRBV12-3 or TRBV12-4 and J usage is TRBJ2-7. There are 15 residues in the CDR3. This CDR3 is CASSPEPLSSYEQYF.

The V and J genes are TRBV20-1 and TRBJ2-3. CDR1 DFQATT and CDR2 SNEGSKA come from the germline V gene (reference sequence). CDR3 size: 13 residues. The CDR3 here is CSGAITSTDTQYF.

The rearrangement links TRBV12-3 or TRBV12-4 to TRBJ1-1. This CDR3 is 11 amino acids long. The chain's CDR3 is CASSLAQKAFF.

The chain uses TRBV11-3 and TRBJ2-1; as DNA is missing, the TRBD2 call by TCRdb cannot be tested. The germline V gene has CDR1 SGHNT and CDR2 YENEEA. This CDR3 is built from 13 residues. The CDR3 reads CASGLLPSGEQFF.

The V and J genes are TRBV4-3 and TRBJ1-2; the TCRdb call, TRBD1, lacks DNA for checking. Germline CDR1 is LGHNA and CDR2 is YSLEER. CDR3 size: 13 residues. The CDR3 is CASSRDRAYGYTF.

The chain employs TRBV19 and TRBJ2-7; the D gene TCRdb calls, TRBD2, cannot be checked with no DNA. The CDR3 is made up of 15 amino acids. Germline assignment: CDR1 LNHDA and CDR2 SQIVND (reference sequence). The CDR3 sequence is CASSPSSGSSYEQYF.

This chain connects TRBV20-1 to TRBJ2-1; the TCRdb D gene call, TRBD2, has no DNA to confirm it. The germline V gene encodes CDR1 DFQATT and CDR2 SNEGSKA (reference sequence). The CDR3 spans 16 residues. Here the CDR3 reads CSARVRAGGPWNEQFF.

The rearrangement links TRBV4-1 to TRBJ2-3; with no DNA, the TCRdb D assignment of TRBD1 cannot be verified. CDR3 length: 19 residues. CDR1 is MGHRA and CDR2 is YSYEKL in the germline V gene. The CDR3 sequence is CASSQVTGAGGGSTDTQYF.

This sequence joins TRBV5-4 and TRBJ1-2. The germline gives CDR1 SGHNT, CDR2 YYREEE (reference sequence). The CDR3 covers 14 residues. The CDR3 is CASSLARAGGGYTF.

J is TRBJ2-1 and V is TRBV28; TCRdb indicates TRBD2, and absent DNA this call remains unverified. The CDR3 sequence is 15 residues long. Germline V gives CDR1 MDHEN, CDR2 SYDVKM. The CDR3 spells CASSLMASGSNEQFF.

The rearrangement uses TRBV5-1 and TRBJ1-1; TCRdb returns TRBD1, unconfirmable since there is no DNA. The germline V gene encodes CDR1 SGHRS and CDR2 YFSETQ. The CDR3 sequence is 14 residues long. The CDR3 spells CASSNTQGRTEAFF.

The V and J genes are TRBV4-3 and TRBJ2-3; absent DNA, TCRdb's TRBD2 call cannot be checked. Germline V CDR1 and CDR2: LGHNA, YSLEER. The CDR3 length is 14 residues. CDR3: CASSPTSVTDTQYF.

The chain links TRBV7-2 to TRBJ1-1. This CDR3 region has 14 residues. The germline V gene encodes CDR1 SGHTA and CDR2 FQGNSA. The CDR3 loop reads CASSLVLANTEAFF.

This chain joins TRBV4-1 and TRBJ1-2; TCRdb gives TRBD1 as the D gene, but with no DNA this cannot be confirmed. CDR1 is MGHRA and CDR2 is YSYEKL in the germline V gene. This CDR3 region has 16 residues. The CDR3 region is CASSQGKTGRSSGYTF.

This chain connects TRBV6-1 to TRBJ1-5; the D call from TCRdb, TRBD1, cannot be confirmed without DNA. In germline, CDR1 is MNHNS, CDR2 SASEGT. This CDR3 spans 17 amino acids. The CDR3 region is CASSLTAPTGGNQPQHF.

The V gene is TRBV12-3 or TRBV12-4, the J gene TRBJ1-6. The CDR3 has 14 residues. The CDR3 is CASSLVQAYSPLHF.

The chain uses TRBV6-1 and TRBJ2-4. This CDR3 is 16 amino acids long. CDR1 and CDR2 from the germline V gene are MNHNS and SASEGT. The CDR3 protein is CASNDSRGVAKNIQYF.

The chain recombines TRBV18 with TRBJ2-3. The germline V gene has CDR1 KGHSH and CDR2 LQKENI. The CDR3 has 13 residues. The CDR3 here is CASSPQEGDTQYF. Variable domain in full (rest from reference TRBV18 and TRBJ2-3): NAGVMQNPRHLVRRRGQEARLRCSPMKGHSHVYWYRQLPEEGLKFMVYLQKENIIDESGMPKERFSAEFPKEGPSILRIQQVVRGDSAAYFCASSPQEGDTQYFGPGTRLTVL.

The rearrangement uses TRBV7-2 and TRBJ2-1; TCRdb indicates TRBD1, and absent DNA this call remains unverified. CDR3 size: 15 residues. The germline CDR1 and CDR2 sequences are SGHTA and FQGNSA. The CDR3 loop is CASSFSAAGRKEQFF.

The chain combines TRBV27 with TRBJ1-5; TCRdb gives TRBD1 as the D gene, but with no DNA this cannot be confirmed. Germline V lookup: CDR1 MNHEY, CDR2 SMNVEV (reference sequence). This CDR3 region has 16 residues. This CDR3 reads CASSLWARGGNQPQHF.

Here the CDR3 reads CASSPLPLSGRVNEQFF. The rearrangement uses TRBV23-1 and TRBJ2-1; the D gene TCRdb calls, TRBD2, cannot be checked with no DNA. TRBV23-1 is treated as an ORF (open reading frame) with a function not yet certain. The CDR3 totals 17 residues.

The chain employs TRBV20-1 and TRBJ2-3. Germline lookup yields CDR1 DFQATT and CDR2 SNEGSKA (reference sequence). This CDR3 contains 12 residues. CDR3 protein: CSARLGSDTQYF.

The chain links TRBV29-1 to TRBJ2-7; there is no DNA to check the TCRdb D call of TRBD1. The germline gives CDR1 SQVTM, CDR2 ANQGSEA. This CDR3 comprises 13 residues. CDR3 sequence: CSAGDTRSYEQYF.

This chain joins TRBV9 and TRBJ1-1; TCRdb outputs TRBD1, but without DNA this stays unchecked. The CDR3 consists of 15 residues. CDR1 SGDLS and CDR2 YYNGEE come from the germline V gene. The CDR3 sequence is CASSVDPQGATEAFF. The whole variable domain, remainder taken from reference TRBV9 and TRBJ1-1, is DSGVTQTPKHLITATGQRVTLRCSPRSGDLSVYWYQQSLDQGLQFLIQYYNGEERAKGNILERFSAQQFPDLHSELNLSSLELGDSALYFCASSVDPQGATEAFFGQGTRLTVV.

The chain couples TRBV20-1 to TRBJ2-1; TCRdb reports TRBD1, a call that lacks DNA to check it against. Per germline, CDR1 DFQATT and CDR2 SNEGSKA (reference sequence). The CDR3 sequence is 17 residues long. CDR3 region: CSARAAGVLNPNNEQFF.

The rearrangement uses TRBV4-3 and TRBJ2-5; lacking DNA, the TRBD1 call made by TCRdb goes unchecked. CDR3 length: 13 amino acids. Germline values: CDR1 LGHNA, CDR2 YSLEER. The CDR3: CASSDRDLKTQYF.

The chain joins TRBV12-3 or TRBV12-4 to TRBJ1-1; there is no DNA to check the TCRdb D call of TRBD1. This CDR3 comprises 15 residues. CDR3 region: CASSLFGGTDTEAFF.

The chain employs TRBV29-1 and TRBJ1-1; the D gene TCRdb calls, TRBD1, cannot be checked with no DNA. This CDR3 comprises 12 residues. Germline V CDR1 and CDR2: SQVTM, ANQGSEA. CDR3 protein: CSVERGRTEAFF.

The chain carries TRBV25-1 and TRBJ2-1. The CDR3 runs 15 residues. Looked up from germline, CDR1 is MGHDK and CDR2 is SYGVNS. CDR3: CASSRHHALYNEQFF.